Listed below are T cell receptor beta chains from one sample, sequenced in a study of cytomegalovirus exposure and HLA in healthy donors. Data came from immunoSEQ multiplex PCR; TCRdb stores just in-frame clones and leaves some out. This sample has 130,000 or so clones, with approximately 77% found just once. The sample taken for sequencing was PBMCs. These receptors were collected from a middle-aged woman in good health and CMV-seronegative. The CDR3 runs from the conserved cysteine through the conserved F or W. The D gene is left open where the match is weak. Some rows mark clone size as missing; the rest say once, few, many or name a class of expanded clone.

>.|.|TRBJ1-4|TRBV5-1
CASSLDFNEKLFF
TGCGCCAGCAGCTTGGACTTTAATGAAAAACTGTTTTTT
>.|.|TRBJ2-1|TRBV9
CASSVVGGRRYNEQFF
TGTGCCAGCAGCGTAGTGGGGGGGCGAAGATACAATGAGCAGTTCTTC
>TRBD1|.|TRBJ1-6|TRBV6-1
CASREQGAGNLPLHF
TGTGCCAGCAGAGAACAGGGGGCTGGTAATTTACCCCTCCACTTT
>.|.|TRBJ2-5|TRBV30
CAWRPWGRKETQYF
TGTGCCTGGAGGCCGTGGGGCAGAAAAGAGACCCAGTACTTC
>TRBD1|.|TRBJ1-2|TRBV10-1
CASSGLGQGDGYTF
TGCGCCAGCAGTGGACTGGGACAGGGGGACGGCTACACCTTC
>TRBD1|.|TRBJ1-6|TRBV30
CAWRILGQGDSPLHF
TGTGCCTGGAGAATTCTTGGACAGGGTGATTCACCCCTCCACTTT
>TRBD2|.|TRBJ2-7|TRBV6-5
CASSPVAGQKKQYF
TGTGCCAGCAGTCCTGTAGCGGGGCAGAAGAAGCAGTACTTC
>.|.|TRBJ1-2|TRBV5-1
CASSLAAQGPYGYTF
TGCGCCAGCAGCTTGGCCGCCCAGGGGCCTTATGGCTACACCTTC
>.|.|TRBJ2-5|TRBV4-3
CASSQDLTGYGETQYF
TGCGCCAGCAGCCAAGATTTAACAGGGTATGGAGAGACCCAGTACTTC
>.|medium-sized|TRBJ1-2|TRBV9
CASSRTGGYTF
TGTGCCAGCAGCCGCACGGGGGGCTACACCTTC
>.|.|TRBJ1-5|TRBV4-2
CASSQDLRVGGYQPQHF
TGTGCCAGCAGCCAAGATCTAAGGGTAGGGGGATATCAGCCCCAGCATTTT
>.|once|TRBJ2-7|TRBV4-2
CASSQGGLFYEQYF
TGTGCCAGCAGCCAAGGTGGCCTTTTCTACGAGCAGTACTTC
>TRBD1|few|TRBJ1-4|TRBV7-2
CASSPGTGRGNEKLFF
TGTGCCAGCAGCCCCGGGACAGGGAGGGGTAATGAAAAACTGTTTTTT
>TRBD1|.|TRBJ2-1|TRBV4-1
CASSQDRTGVGNEQFF
TGCGCCAGCAGCCAAGATAGGACAGGGGTGGGCAATGAGCAGTTCTTC
>TRBD1|.|TRBJ1-1|TRBV2
CASSVQGSKNTEAFF
TGTGCCAGCAGTGTACAGGGGAGTAAGAACACTGAAGCTTTCTTT
>.|.|TRBJ2-7|TRBV7-8
CASSFAGPTPYEQYF
TGTGCCAGCAGCTTCGCGGGGCCTACCCCCTACGAGCAGTACTTC
>TRBD2|.|TRBJ2-5|TRBV5-8
CASSPGTSALETQYF
TGTGCCAGCAGCCCTGGGACTAGCGCCCTAGAGACCCAGTACTTC
>.|few|TRBJ1-1|TRBV28
CASRGLGGGNTEAFF
TGTGCCAGCAGGGGCCTCGGCGGAGGGAACACTGAAGCTTTCTTT
>.|.|TRBJ1-3|TRBV2
CASSFSRASGNTIYF
TGTGCCAGCAGCTTTTCCCGAGCCTCTGGAAACACCATATATTTT
>TRBD1|.|TRBJ2-2|TRBV5-4
CASSFQGARYTGELFF
TGTGCCAGCAGCTTTCAGGGGGCAAGGTACACCGGGGAGCTGTTTTTT
>.|.|TRBJ1-5|TRBV2
CASSKGGDSNQPQHF
TGTGCCAGCTCCAAAGGAGGGGATAGCAATCAGCCCCAGCATTTT
>TRBD1|few|TRBJ1-5|TRBV6-1
CASSDRGSNQPQHF
TGTGCCAGCAGTGACAGGGGGAGCAATCAGCCCCAGCATTTT
>TRBD1|.|TRBJ2-5|TRBV27
CASSYRTGGPETQYF
TGTGCCAGCAGTTACCGGACAGGGGGCCCTGAGACCCAGTACTTC
>.|.|TRBJ1-2|TRBV2
CASTGTGYDGYTF
TGTGCCAGCACTGGCACAGGGTATGATGGCTACACCTTC
>.|.|TRBJ1-4|TRBV4-1
CASSQDNLDSNPTNEKLFF
TGCGCCAGCAGCCAAGACAATCTGGACAGTAACCCAACTAATGAAAAACTGTTTTTT
>.|.|TRBJ1-2|TRBV30
CAWIRSDSGYTF
TGTGCCTGGATACGGTCGGACAGTGGCTACACCTTC
>.|once|TRBJ2-7|TRBV18
CASSRNTGQLYEQYF
TGTGCCAGCTCTCGTAATACAGGGCAGCTCTACGAGCAGTACTTC
>.|.|TRBJ2-5|TRBV28
CASSSHGRLQETQYF
TGTGCCAGCAGTTCCCATGGCAGACTGCAAGAGACCCAGTACTTC
>TRBD1|.|TRBJ2-6|TRBV11-1
CASSSLTLPGQETF
TGTGCCAGCAGCTCCCTAACACTTCCGGGACAGGAAACTTTC
>.|once|TRBJ1-2|TRBV14
CASSQGFRNGYTF
TGTGCCAGCAGCCAAGGTTTCAGGAATGGCTACACCTTC
>TRBD2|.|TRBJ2-3|TRBV18
CASSPKALAGGTDTQYF
TGTGCCAGCTCACCCAAAGCACTAGCGGGGGGGACAGATACGCAGTATTTT
>TRBD1|.|TRBJ1-3|TRBV19
CASSIFTGGSGNTIYF
TGTGCCAGTAGTATCTTCACAGGGGGCTCTGGAAACACCATATATTTT
>TRBD2|.|TRBJ2-1|TRBV29-1
CSAKTSGAAYNEQFF
TGCAGCGCCAAGACTAGCGGGGCAGCCTACAATGAGCAGTTCTTC
>.|.|TRBJ2-7|TRBV27
CASSAQGLYAYEQYF
TGTGCCAGCAGTGCCCAGGGTTTGTATGCCTACGAGCAGTACTTC
>TRBD1|.|TRBJ1-3|TRBV5-4
CASSSGQDRGTYSGNTIYF
TGTGCCAGCAGCTCCGGCCAGGACAGGGGGACCTACTCTGGAAACACCATATATTTT
>TRBD2|.|TRBJ2-1|TRBV7-6
CASSLRLAGSSSYNEQFF
TGTGCCAGCAGCTTGCGACTAGCGGGGAGTAGCTCCTACAATGAGCAGTTCTTC
>.|.|TRBJ2-3|TRBV29-1
CSVTPGTAHPDTQYF
TGCAGCGTTACCCCTGGGACTGCCCACCCGGATACGCAGTATTTT
>.|once|TRBJ1-2|TRBV4-3
CASSQEWREGGYTF
TGCGCCAGCAGCCAAGAATGGAGGGAAGGTGGCTACACCTTC
>.|once|TRBJ2-3|TRBV2
CASRGQATDTQYF
TGTGCCAGCAGGGGGCAGGCCACAGATACGCAGTATTTT
>TRBD1|.|TRBJ2-7|TRBV27
CASSYRTGGGDEQYF
TGTGCCAGCAGTTATAGGACAGGCGGCGGCGACGAGCAGTACTTC
>TRBD1|.|TRBJ2-7|TRBV6-5
CASRHRDRGTYEQYF
TGTGCCAGCAGGCACCGGGACAGGGGGACCTACGAGCAGTACTTC
>.|.|TRBJ1-3|TRBV13
CASSLGGQLTIYF
TGTGCCAGCAGCTTAGGGGGACAACTCACCATATATTTT
>TRBD1|.|TRBJ1-4|TRBV11-2
CASSARTGGYEKLFF
TGTGCCAGCAGCGCTAGGACAGGGGGATATGAAAAACTGTTTTTT
>.|.|TRBJ2-2|TRBV27
CASSRGGELFF
TGTGCCAGCAGCCGAGGGGGGGAGCTGTTTTTT
>TRBD1|.|TRBJ1-1|TRBV5-1
CASSPRGQGWYTEAFF
TGCGCCAGCAGCCCAAGGGGACAGGGATGGTACACTGAAGCTTTCTTT
>.|.|TRBJ2-3|TRBV28
CASTNNRAPFGTDTQYF
TGTGCCAGCACGAATAACAGGGCTCCTTTTGGCACAGATACGCAGTATTTT
>.|.|TRBJ1-1|TRBV19
CASSIAPWAGTQGAEAFF
TGTGCCAGTAGTATAGCCCCCTGGGCGGGGACCCAAGGGGCTGAAGCTTTCTTT
>TRBD1|.|TRBJ2-1|TRBV6-5
CASSYSLRDSYNEQFF
TGTGCCAGCAGTTACTCGCTACGGGACAGTTACAATGAGCAGTTCTTC
>.|.|TRBJ1-1|TRBV4-2
CASSQDGGGTNRMNTEAFF
TGTGCCAGCAGCCAAGATGGCGGCGGGACTAACAGAATGAACACTGAAGCTTTCTTT
>.|.|TRBJ2-3|TRBV9
CASSPQAGRGDTQYF
TGTGCCAGCAGCCCTCAGGCGGGGCGGGGAGATACGCAGTATTTT
>.|.|TRBJ1-4|TRBV7-8
CASSTDRGGLNEKLFF
TGTGCCAGCAGCACAGATAGGGGGGGCCTAAATGAAAAACTGTTTTTT
>TRBD2|.|TRBJ2-7|TRBV29-1
CSVRLRGSYEQYF
TGCAGCGTTAGGTTGCGGGGGAGCTACGAGCAGTACTTC
>.|.|TRBJ1-1|TRBV6-5
CASSYEGRAGEAFF
TGTGCCAGCAGTTACGAGGGTCGGGCAGGTGAAGCTTTCTTT
>.|.|TRBJ1-2|TRBV2
CANHSVPYGYTF
TGTGCCAACCATTCAGTGCCCTATGGCTACACCTTC